These T cell receptor beta chains were read from a single sample in a study of blood T cell repertoires in COVID-19. The method was immunoSEQ multiplex PCR; TCRdb's version includes in-frame clones alone and lacks a portion of them. This table holds about 66,000 clones, roughly 91% found once. Input material: peripheral blood. The receptors derive from a man aged 60-69 years with acute or convalescent COVID-19. Each CDR3 is given with its conserved first and last residue. Size tells how often a clone was seen (once, few, many) or the class of an expanded clone, and some rows leave it out.

CDR3: CASSQDPLTGTATLANYGYTF; size: .; V: TRBV4-2; length: 21; J: TRBJ1-2
CDR3: CAISELGGGQPQHF; size: .; V: TRBV10-3; length: 14; J: TRBJ1-5
CDR3: CATGASYNEQFF; size: once; V: TRBV15; length: 12; J: TRBJ2-1
CDR3: CACTWGGDEQYF; size: .; V: TRBV30; length: 12; J: TRBJ2-7
CDR3: CSVEDLQGARPNYGYTF; size: few; V: TRBV29-1; length: 17; J: TRBJ1-2
CDR3: CSVEDQVLTLGTDTQYF; size: .; V: TRBV29-1; length: 17; J: TRBJ2-3
CDR3: CASSDRGSPSGYTF; size: .; V: TRBV6-2/TRBV6-3; length: 14; J: TRBJ1-2
CDR3: CASRLRRAGELFF; size: .; V: TRBV6-5; length: 13; J: TRBJ2-2
CDR3: CASRETGAGETQYF; size: .; V: TRBV2; length: 14; J: TRBJ2-5
CDR3: CASSLRLSETQYF; size: .; V: TRBV7-7; length: 13; J: TRBJ2-5
CDR3: CASSVDNSSPLHF; size: .; V: TRBV9; length: 13; J: TRBJ1-6
CDR3: CASSEGPSEEQFF; size: .; V: TRBV5-1; length: 13; J: TRBJ2-1
CDR3: CSVPSAGAMNTEAFF; size: .; V: TRBV29-1; length: 15; J: TRBJ1-1
CDR3: CASSGPQGPTRDMSGANVLTF; size: .; V: TRBV9; length: 21; J: TRBJ2-6
CDR3: CASSAGIRDQPQHF; size: .; V: TRBV7-8; length: 14; J: TRBJ1-5
CDR3: CASSLNKGATNEKLFF; size: few; V: TRBV7-9; length: 16; J: TRBJ1-4
CDR3: CSVAYPGGRFIDYGYTF; size: .; V: TRBV29-1; length: 17; J: TRBJ1-2
CDR3: CAWSGGQSDEAFF; size: .; V: TRBV30; length: 13; J: TRBJ1-1
CDR3: CATSRGFVFTSGGGGDIQYF; size: .; V: TRBV15; length: 20; J: TRBJ2-4
CDR3: CASSLRGQVKAFF; size: .; V: TRBV7-3; length: 13; J: TRBJ1-1
CDR3: CASSPTTELGYTF; size: .; V: TRBV5-8; length: 13; J: TRBJ1-2
CDR3: CASSLAGVRADIQYF; size: .; V: TRBV5-1; length: 15; J: TRBJ2-4
CDR3: CASSLPGGRNTEAFF; size: .; V: TRBV5-1; length: 15; J: TRBJ1-1
CDR3: CASSSGHSISTDTQYF; size: once; V: TRBV5-1; length: 16; J: TRBJ2-3
CDR3: CASSPMTANTEAFF; size: .; V: TRBV5-1; length: 14; J: TRBJ1-1
CDR3: CASSTGQTSEKLFF; size: .; V: TRBV19; length: 14; J: TRBJ1-4
CDR3: CAWSPRAIGVGKLFF; size: .; V: TRBV30; length: 15; J: TRBJ1-4
CDR3: CASSATGGNQPQHF; size: .; V: TRBV9; length: 14; J: TRBJ1-5
CDR3: CASSQGTGAPYEQYF; size: few; V: TRBV4-1; length: 15; J: TRBJ2-7